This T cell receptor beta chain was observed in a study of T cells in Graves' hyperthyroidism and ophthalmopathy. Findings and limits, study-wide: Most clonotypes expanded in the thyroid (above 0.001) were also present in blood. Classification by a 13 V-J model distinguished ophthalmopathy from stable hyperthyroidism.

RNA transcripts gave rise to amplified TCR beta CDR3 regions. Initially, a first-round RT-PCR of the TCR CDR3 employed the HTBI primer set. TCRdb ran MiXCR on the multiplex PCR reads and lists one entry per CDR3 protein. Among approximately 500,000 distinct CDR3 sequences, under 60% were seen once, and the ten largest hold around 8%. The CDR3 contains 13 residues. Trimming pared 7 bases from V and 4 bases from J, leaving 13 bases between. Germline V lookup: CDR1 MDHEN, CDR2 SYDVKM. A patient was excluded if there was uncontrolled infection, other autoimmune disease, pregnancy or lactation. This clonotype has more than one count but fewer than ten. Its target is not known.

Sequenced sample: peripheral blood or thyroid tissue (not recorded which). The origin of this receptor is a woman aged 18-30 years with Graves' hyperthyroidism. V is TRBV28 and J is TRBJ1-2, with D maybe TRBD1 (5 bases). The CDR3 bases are TGTGCCAGCACCCAACGGGACCCCTATGGCTACACCTTC. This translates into CASTQRDPYGYTF.